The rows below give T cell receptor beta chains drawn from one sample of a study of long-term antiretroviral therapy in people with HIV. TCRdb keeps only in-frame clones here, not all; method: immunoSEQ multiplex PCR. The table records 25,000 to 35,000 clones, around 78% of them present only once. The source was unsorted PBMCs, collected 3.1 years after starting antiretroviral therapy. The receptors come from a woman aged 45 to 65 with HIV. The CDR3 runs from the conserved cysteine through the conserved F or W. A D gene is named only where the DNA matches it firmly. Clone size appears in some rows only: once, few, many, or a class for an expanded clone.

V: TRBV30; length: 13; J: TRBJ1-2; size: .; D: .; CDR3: CAWSVQENYGYTF; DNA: TGTGCCTGGAGTGTACAAGAAAACTATGGCTACACCTTC
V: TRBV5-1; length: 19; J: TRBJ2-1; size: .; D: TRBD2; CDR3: CASSLTPGLASGSYNEQFF; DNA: TGCGCCAGCAGCTTGACCCCGGGACTAGCGTCGGGCTCCTACAATGAGCAGTTCTTC
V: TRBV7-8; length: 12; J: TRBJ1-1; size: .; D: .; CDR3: CASSLPPTGEIF; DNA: TGTGCCAGCAGCTTACCCCCAACGGGGGAGATCTTT
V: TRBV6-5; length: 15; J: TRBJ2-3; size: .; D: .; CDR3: CASRPFGGAGDTQYF; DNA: TGTGCCAGCAGACCTTTTGGGGGGGCCGGAGATACGCAGTATTTT
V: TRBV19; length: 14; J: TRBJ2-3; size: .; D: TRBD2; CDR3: CATTTSGGADTQYF; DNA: TGTGCCACCACGACTAGCGGGGGGGCAGATACGCAGTATTTT
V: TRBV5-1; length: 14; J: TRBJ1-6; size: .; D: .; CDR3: CASSLLTGNSPLHF; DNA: TGCGCCAGCAGCTTGTTAACAGGGAATTCACCCCTCCACTTT
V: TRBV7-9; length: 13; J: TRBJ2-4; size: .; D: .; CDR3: CASSLGSPDFQYF; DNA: TGTGCCAGCAGCTTAGGCTCGCCGGATTTTCAGTACTTC
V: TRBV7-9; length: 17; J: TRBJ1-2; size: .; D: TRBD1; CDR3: CASSDGQGAPRGDGYTF; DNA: TGTGCCAGCAGCGACGGACAGGGGGCGCCTCGGGGCGACGGCTACACCTTC
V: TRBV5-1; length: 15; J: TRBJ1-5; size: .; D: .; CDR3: CASSLQGMREQPQHF; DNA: TGCGCCAGCAGCTTGCAGGGAATGAGGGAACAGCCCCAGCATTTT
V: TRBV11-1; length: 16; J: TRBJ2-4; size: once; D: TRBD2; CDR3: CASSLLAGGAKNIQYF; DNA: TGTGCCAGCAGCTTATTGGCGGGGGGGGCCAAAAACATTCAGTACTTC
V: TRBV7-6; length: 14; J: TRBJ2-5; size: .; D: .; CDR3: CASSLSGAAETQYF; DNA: TGTGCCAGCAGCCTCTCAGGGGCGGCGGAGACCCAGTACTTC
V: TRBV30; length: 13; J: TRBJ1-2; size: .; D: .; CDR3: CAWSVYGGGGYTF; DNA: TGTGCCTGGAGTGTGTATGGGGGCGGTGGCTACACCTTC
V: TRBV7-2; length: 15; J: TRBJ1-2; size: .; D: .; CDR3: CASSLGGVANYGYTF; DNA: TGTGCCAGCAGCTTAGGGGGGGTAGCTAACTATGGCTACACCTTC
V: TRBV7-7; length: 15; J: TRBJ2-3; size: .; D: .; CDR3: CASSRSSLSTDTQYF; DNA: TGTGCCAGCAGCCGGTCCTCTCTTAGCACAGATACGCAGTATTTT
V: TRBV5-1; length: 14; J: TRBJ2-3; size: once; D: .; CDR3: CASSLTQLRDTQYF; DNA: TGCGCCAGCAGCTTGACCCAGTTGCGAGATACGCAGTATTTT
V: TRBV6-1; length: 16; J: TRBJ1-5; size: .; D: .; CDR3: CASSEYGLRVNQPQHF; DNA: TGTGCCAGCAGTGAATATGGTTTACGGGTTAATCAGCCCCAGCATTTT
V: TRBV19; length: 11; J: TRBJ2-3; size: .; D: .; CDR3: CASNSRDTQYF; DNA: TGTGCCAGTAACTCGAGGGATACGCAGTATTTT
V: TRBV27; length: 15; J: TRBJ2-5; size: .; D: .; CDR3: CASSSRGLTQETQYF; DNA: TGTGCCAGCAGTTCTCGCGGGCTAACCCAAGAGACCCAGTACTTC
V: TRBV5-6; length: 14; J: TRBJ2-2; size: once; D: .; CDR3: CASRHTTNTGELFF; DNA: TGTGCCAGCAGACATACTACGAACACCGGGGAGCTGTTTTTT
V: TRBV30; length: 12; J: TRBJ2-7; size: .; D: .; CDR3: CAWSPGYYEQYF; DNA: TGTGCCTGGAGTCCTGGTTACTACGAGCAGTACTTC
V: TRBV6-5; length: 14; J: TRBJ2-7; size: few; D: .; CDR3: CASSYGAGAYEQYF; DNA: TGTGCCAGCAGTTACGGGGCAGGGGCCTACGAGCAGTACTTC
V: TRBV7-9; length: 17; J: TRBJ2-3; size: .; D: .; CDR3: CASSPGGGSVGADTQYF; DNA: TGTGCCAGCAGCCCTGGGGGAGGATCCGTTGGCGCAGATACGCAGTATTTT
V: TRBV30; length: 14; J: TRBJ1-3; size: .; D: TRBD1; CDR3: CACKGGKTGNTIYF; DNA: TGTGCCTGCAAAGGGGGCAAGACTGGAAACACCATATATTTT
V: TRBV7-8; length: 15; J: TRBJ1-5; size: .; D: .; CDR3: CASSLGGQGDQPQHF; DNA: TGTGCCAGCAGCTTAGGGGGGCAGGGTGATCAGCCCCAGCATTTT
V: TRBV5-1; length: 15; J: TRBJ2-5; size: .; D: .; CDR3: CASSLVGASSETQYF; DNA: TGCGCCAGCAGCTTGGTCGGGGCGAGTTCGGAGACCCAGTACTTC
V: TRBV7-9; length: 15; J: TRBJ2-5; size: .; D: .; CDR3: CASSLPLGGVETQYF; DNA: TGTGCCAGCAGCCTCCCTCTCGGAGGAGTGGAGACCCAGTACTTC
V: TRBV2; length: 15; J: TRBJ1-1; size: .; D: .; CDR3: CASSLIREGNTEAFF; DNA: TGTGCCAGCAGTTTAATCAGGGAGGGGAACACTGAAGCTTTCTTT
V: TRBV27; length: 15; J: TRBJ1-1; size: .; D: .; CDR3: CASSLSMGVATEAFF; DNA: TGTGCCAGCAGTTTATCGATGGGGGTAGCAACTGAAGCTTTCTTT